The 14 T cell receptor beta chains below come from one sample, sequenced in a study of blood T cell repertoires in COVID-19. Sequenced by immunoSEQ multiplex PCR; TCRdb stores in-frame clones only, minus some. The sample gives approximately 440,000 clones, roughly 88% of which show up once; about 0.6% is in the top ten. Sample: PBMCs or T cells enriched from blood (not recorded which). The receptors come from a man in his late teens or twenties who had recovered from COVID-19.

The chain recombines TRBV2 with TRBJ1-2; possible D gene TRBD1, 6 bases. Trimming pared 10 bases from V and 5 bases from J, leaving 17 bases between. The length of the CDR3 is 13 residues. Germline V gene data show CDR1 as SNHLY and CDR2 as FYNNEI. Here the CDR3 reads CAINLQGEYGYTF. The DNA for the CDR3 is TGTGCCATCAACCTACAGGGAGAATATGGCTACACCTTC.

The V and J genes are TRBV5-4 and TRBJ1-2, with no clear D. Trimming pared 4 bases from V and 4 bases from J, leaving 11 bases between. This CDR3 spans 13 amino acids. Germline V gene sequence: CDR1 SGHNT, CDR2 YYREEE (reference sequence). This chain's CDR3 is CASSPAAVYGYTF. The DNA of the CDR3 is TGTGCCAGCAGCCCGGCGGCCGTCTATGGCTACACCTTC.

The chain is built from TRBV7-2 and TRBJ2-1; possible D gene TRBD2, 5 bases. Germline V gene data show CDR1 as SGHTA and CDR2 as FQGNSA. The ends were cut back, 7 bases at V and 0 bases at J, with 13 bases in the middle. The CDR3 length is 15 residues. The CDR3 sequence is CASTANRGSYNEQFF. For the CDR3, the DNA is TGTGCCAGCACCGCGAATCGGGGCTCCTACAATGAGCAGTTCTTC.

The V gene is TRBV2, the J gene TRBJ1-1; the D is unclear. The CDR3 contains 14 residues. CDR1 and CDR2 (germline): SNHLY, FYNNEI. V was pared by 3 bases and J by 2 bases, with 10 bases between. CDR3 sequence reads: CASSESYSNTEAFF. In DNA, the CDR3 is TGTGCCAGCAGTGAGTCGTATTCCAACACTGAAGCTTTCTTT.

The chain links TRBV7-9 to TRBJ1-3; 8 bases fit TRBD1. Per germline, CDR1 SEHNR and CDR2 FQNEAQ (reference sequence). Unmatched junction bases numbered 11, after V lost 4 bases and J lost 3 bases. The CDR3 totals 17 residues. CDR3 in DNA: TGTGCCAGCAGCTCATTCCCCCAGGGGGCGCTTGGAAACACCATATATTTT. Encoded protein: CASSSFPQGALGNTIYF.

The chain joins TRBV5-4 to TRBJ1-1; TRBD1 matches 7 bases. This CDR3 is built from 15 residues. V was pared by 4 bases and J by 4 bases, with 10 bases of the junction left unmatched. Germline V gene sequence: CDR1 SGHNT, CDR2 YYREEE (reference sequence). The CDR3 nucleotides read TGTGCCAGCAGCGTAAAACAGGGGTTAAGCACTGAAGCTTTCTTT. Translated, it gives CASSVKQGLSTEAFF.

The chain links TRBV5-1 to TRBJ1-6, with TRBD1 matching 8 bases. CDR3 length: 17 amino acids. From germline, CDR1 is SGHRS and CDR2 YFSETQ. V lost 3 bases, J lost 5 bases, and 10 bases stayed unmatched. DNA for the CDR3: TGCGCCAGCAGCTCCACAGGACAGGGCAGGGATAATTCACCCCTCCACTTT. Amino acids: CASSSTGQGRDNSPLHF.

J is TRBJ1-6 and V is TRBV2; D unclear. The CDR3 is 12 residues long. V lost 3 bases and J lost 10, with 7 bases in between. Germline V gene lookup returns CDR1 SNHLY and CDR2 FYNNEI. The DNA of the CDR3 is TGTGCCAGCAGTGATGTCGGGTCACCCCTCCACTTT. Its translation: CASSDVGSPLHF.

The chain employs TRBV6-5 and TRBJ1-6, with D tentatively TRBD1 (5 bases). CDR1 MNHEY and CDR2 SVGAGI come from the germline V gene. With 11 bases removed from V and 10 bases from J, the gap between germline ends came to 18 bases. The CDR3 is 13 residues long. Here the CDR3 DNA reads TGTGCCGGGGCTGTCAGTCGGTTCTCACCCCTCCACTTT. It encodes CAGAVSRFSPLHF.

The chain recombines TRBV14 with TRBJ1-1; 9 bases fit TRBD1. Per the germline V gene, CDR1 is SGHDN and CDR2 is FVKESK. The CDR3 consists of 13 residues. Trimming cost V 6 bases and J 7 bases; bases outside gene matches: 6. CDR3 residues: CASSFGQGLEAFF. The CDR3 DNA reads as TGTGCCAGCAGTTTCGGACAGGGGCTTGAAGCTTTCTTT.

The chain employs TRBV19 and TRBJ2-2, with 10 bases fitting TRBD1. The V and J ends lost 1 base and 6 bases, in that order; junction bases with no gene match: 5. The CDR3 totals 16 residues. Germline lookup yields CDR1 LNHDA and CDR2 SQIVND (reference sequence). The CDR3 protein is CASSIGDRGRSGELFF. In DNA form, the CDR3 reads TGTGCCAGTAGTATAGGCGACAGGGGGCGATCCGGGGAGCTGTTTTTT.

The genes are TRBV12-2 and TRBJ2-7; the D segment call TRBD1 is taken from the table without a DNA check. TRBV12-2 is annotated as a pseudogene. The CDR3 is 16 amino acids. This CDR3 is CASRLVVQGIIYEQYF. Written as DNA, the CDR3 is TGTGCAAGTCGCTTAGTGGTACAGGGAATCATATACGAGCAGTACTTC.

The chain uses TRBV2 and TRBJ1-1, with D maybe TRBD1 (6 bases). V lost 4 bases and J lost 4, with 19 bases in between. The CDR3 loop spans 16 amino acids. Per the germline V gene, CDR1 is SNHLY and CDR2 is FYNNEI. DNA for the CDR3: TGTGCCAGCAGTGGAGGTCGATGGGGGCTCAGCACTGAAGCTTTCTTT. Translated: CASSGGRWGLSTEAFF.

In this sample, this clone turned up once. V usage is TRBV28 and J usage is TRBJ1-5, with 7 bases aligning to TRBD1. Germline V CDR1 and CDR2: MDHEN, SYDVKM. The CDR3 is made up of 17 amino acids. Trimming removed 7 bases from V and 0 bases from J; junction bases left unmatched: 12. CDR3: CASNRRTGYYSNQPQHF. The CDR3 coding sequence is TGTGCCAGCAATCGTCGGACAGGATATTATAGCAATCAGCCCCAGCATTTT. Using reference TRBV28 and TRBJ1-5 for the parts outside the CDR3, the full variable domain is DVKVTQSSRYLVKRTGEKVFLECVQDMDHENMFWYRQDPGLGLRLIYFSYDVKMKEKGDIPEGYSVSREKKERFSLILESASTNQTSMYLCASNRRTGYYSNQPQHFGDGTRLSIL.